A selection of T cell receptor beta chains follows, all from one sample in a study of regulatory T cells in long-lasting Graves disease. TCRdb re-derived calls from the multiplex PCR reads in MiXCR, one entry per CDR3 protein. There are around 240,000 distinct CDR3 sequences in the sample; 15% to 20% occur only once, and 14% lies in the top ten. The sample was also reused in another study, on T cells in Graves' hyperthyroidism and ophthalmopathy.

Sequencing was performed on peripheral blood mononuclear cells (PBMCs), taken at new diagnosis, from a patient treated with antithyroid drugs. These TCRs come from a woman in her twenties or thirties with Graves disease. The CDR3 runs from the conserved cysteine through the conserved F or W. A D gene is named only where the DNA matches it firmly. Some rows mark clone size as missing; the rest say once, few, many or name a class of expanded clone.

>-|TRBJ1-5|TRBV15|-
CATSRDAWGPTSNQPQHF
TGTGCCACCAGCAGAGATGCGTGGGGCCCTACTAGCAATCAGCCCCAGCATTTT
>many|TRBJ2-7|TRBV27|-
CASSSNMREQYF
TGTGCCAGCAGTTCCAACATGCGCGAGCAGTACTTC
>-|TRBJ2-3|TRBV20-1|-
CSASARGVTDTQYF
TGCAGTGCTAGCGCACGAGGGGTCACAGATACGCAGTATTTT
>-|TRBJ2-4|TRBV6-1|-
CASSRTGTTKNIQYF
TGTGCCAGCAGTCGTACCGGGACCACCAAAAACATTCAGTACTTC
>-|TRBJ1-1|TRBV12-3/TRBV12-4|-
CASSLGFGAGHRSF
TGTGCCAGCAGTTTAGGTTTTGGGGCAGGTCATCGGAGTTTT
>many|TRBJ1-2|TRBV5-1|-
CASSLLSVYGYTF
TGTGCCAGCAGCTTGTTATCGGTCTATGGCTACACCTTC
>many|TRBJ1-6|TRBV6-1|-
CASSGGSPLHF
TGTGCCAGCAGTGGGGGTTCACCCCTCCACTTT
>many|TRBJ2-5|TRBV20-1|TRBD2
CSASSSGAPQETQYF
TGCAGTGCTAGTTCCAGCGGGGCCCCCCAAGAGACCCAGTACTTC
>many|TRBJ2-7|TRBV6-1|-
CASRARFSSYEQYF
TGTGCCAGCAGAGCCAGGTTCAGCTCCTACGAGCAGTACTTC
>many|TRBJ1-1|TRBV11-2|-
CASSLFKAVRTEILNTEAFF
TGTGCCAGCAGCTTATTTAAGGCAGTTAGGACAGAGATATTGAACACTGAAGCTTTCTTT
>many|TRBJ1-2|TRBV7-9|-
CASSPISNTGNYGYTF
TGTGCCAGCAGCCCCATATCTAATACAGGGAACTATGGCTACACCTTC
>many|TRBJ2-7|TRBV6-1|TRBD2
CASSSGGKPYEQYF
TGTGCCAGCAGTAGCGGGGGGAAACCCTACGAGCAGTACTTC
>-|TRBJ2-3|TRBV7-9|-
CASSSWGVRDTQYF
TGTGCCAGCAGCTCGTGGGGGGTCCGGGATACGCAGTATTTT
>many|TRBJ2-7|TRBV7-9|-
CASSTVKLGSYEQYF
TGTGCCAGCTCCACAGTTAAGCTGGGCTCCTACGAGCAGTACTTC
>few|TRBJ1-4|TRBV5-1|TRBD1
CASSLVGTGGVSTNEKLFF
TGCGCCAGCAGCTTGGTTGGGACAGGGGGAGTAAGCACTAATGAAAAACTGTTTTTT
>many|TRBJ1-5|TRBV20-1|-
CSARVGGTGGQPQHF
TGCAGTGCTAGAGTGGGGGGTACCGGAGGTCAGCCCCAGCATTTT
>many|TRBJ2-1|TRBV9|-
CASSVALRGEQFF
TGTGCCAGCAGCGTAGCCCTTCGCGGGGAGCAGTTCTTC
>many|TRBJ2-7|TRBV5-1|-
CASSLDEGGYEQYF
TGCGCCAGCAGCCTGGATGAGGGGGGCTACGAGCAGTACTTC
>few|TRBJ1-6|TRBV9|-
CASSVGGTWGALHF
TGTGCCAGCAGCGTAGGGGGGACCTGGGGGGCCCTCCACTTT
>many|TRBJ1-1|TRBV6-5|-
CASSYLRGVREAFF
TGTGCCAGCAGTTACCTCCGGGGCGTCCGTGAAGCTTTCTTT
>many|TRBJ1-2|TRBV7-2|TRBD1
CASTFFPGTDAFGYTF
TGTGCCAGCACCTTCTTCCCCGGGACAGACGCCTTTGGCTACACCTTC